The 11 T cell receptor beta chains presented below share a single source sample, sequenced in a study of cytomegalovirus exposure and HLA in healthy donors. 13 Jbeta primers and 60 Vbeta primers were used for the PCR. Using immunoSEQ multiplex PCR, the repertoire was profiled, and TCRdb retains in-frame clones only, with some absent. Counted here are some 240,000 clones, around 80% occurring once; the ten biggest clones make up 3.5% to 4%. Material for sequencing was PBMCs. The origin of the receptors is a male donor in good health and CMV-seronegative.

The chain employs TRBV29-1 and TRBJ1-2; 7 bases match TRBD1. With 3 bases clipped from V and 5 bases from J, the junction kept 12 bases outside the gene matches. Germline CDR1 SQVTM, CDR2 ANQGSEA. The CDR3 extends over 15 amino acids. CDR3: CSVEGPRRGRYGYTF. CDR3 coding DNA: TGCAGCGTTGAGGGACCACGGAGGGGGCGGTATGGCTACACCTTC.

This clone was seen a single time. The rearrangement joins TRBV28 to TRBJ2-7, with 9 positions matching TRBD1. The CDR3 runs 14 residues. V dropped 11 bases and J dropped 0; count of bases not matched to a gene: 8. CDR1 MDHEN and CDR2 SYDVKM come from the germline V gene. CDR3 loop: CAHAGQGSSYEQYF. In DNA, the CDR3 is TGTGCCCACGCGGGACAGGGTAGCTCCTACGAGCAGTACTTC.

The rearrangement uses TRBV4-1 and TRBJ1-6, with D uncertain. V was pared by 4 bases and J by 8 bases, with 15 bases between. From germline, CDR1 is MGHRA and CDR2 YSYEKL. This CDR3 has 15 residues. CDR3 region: CASSRERHEDSPLHF. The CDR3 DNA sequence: TGCGCCAGCAGCCGAGAAAGGCACGAGGATTCACCCCTCCACTTT.

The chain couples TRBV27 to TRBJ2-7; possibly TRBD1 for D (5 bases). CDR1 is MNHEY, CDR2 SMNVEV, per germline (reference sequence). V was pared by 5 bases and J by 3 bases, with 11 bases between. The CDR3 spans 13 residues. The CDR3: CASSSDSIYEQYF. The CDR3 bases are TGTGCCAGCAGTAGCGACAGTATCTACGAGCAGTACTTC.

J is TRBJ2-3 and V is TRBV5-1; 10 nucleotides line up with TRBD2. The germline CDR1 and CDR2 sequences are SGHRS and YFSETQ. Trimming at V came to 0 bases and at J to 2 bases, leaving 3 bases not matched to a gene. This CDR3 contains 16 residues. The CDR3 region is CASSLGTSGVTDTQYF. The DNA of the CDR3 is TGCGCCAGCAGCTTGGGGACTAGCGGAGTCACAGATACGCAGTATTTT.

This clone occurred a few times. This CDR3 reads CASSLYRGTGELFF. In nucleotides, the CDR3 is TGTGCCAGCAGCTTGTACAGGGGAACCGGGGAGCTGTTTTTT. This sequence joins TRBV5-4 and TRBJ2-2, with 7 bases identical to TRBD1. Germline values: CDR1 SGHNT, CDR2 YYREEE (reference sequence). Trimming took 1 base from V and 5 from J; bases not matched to a gene: 2. This CDR3 has 14 amino acids.

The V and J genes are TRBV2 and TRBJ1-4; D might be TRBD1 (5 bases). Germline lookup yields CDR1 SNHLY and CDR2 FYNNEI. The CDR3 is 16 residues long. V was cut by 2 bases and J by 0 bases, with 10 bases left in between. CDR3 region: CASSERGRATNEKLFF. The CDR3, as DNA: TGTGCCAGCAGTGAAAGGGGTCGGGCAACTAATGAAAAACTGTTTTTT.

CDR3 loop: CASGLVLNTGELFF. The CDR3 DNA sequence: TGTGCCAGTGGACTAGTCCTGAACACCGGGGAGCTGTTTTTT. The chain carries TRBV27 and TRBJ2-2; 7 nucleotides match TRBD2. This CDR3 is built from 14 residues. Germline V gene lookup returns CDR1 MNHEY and CDR2 SMNVEV (reference sequence). J was trimmed by 1 base and V by 9 bases; bases with no gene match: 5.

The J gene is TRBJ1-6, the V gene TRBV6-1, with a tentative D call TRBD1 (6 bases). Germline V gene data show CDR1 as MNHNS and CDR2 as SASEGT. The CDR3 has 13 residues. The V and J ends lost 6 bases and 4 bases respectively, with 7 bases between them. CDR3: CASRGQYNSPLHF. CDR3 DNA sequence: TGTGCCAGCAGAGGACAGTATAATTCACCCCTCCACTTT.

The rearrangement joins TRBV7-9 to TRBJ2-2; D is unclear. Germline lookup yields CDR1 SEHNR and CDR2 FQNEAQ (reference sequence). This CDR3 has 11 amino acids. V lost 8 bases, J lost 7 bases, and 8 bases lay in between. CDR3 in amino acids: CASGWSGELFF. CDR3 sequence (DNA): TGTGCCAGCGGCTGGAGCGGGGAGCTGTTTTTT.

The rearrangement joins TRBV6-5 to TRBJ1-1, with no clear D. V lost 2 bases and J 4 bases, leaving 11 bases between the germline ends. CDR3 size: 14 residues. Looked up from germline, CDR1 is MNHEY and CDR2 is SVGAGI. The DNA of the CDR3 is TGTGCCAGCAGTTACAACGCGCCTGGCACTGAAGCTTTCTTT. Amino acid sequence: CASSYNAPGTEAFF.